One sample yielded the 18 T cell receptor beta chains listed below, sequenced in a study of OX40 agonist ivuxolimab in advanced cancers. Data came from immunoSEQ multiplex PCR; TCRdb stores just in-frame clones and leaves some out. The repertoire holds about 100,000 clones, with 90% as singletons. Sequencing was performed on CD4+ or CD8+ T cells sorted from blood, taken in a trial of the OX40 agonist ivuxolimab. The origin of the receptors is an adult with an advanced solid tumor such as melanoma, head and neck, liver or kidney cancer.

The chain links TRBV4-1 to TRBJ2-1, with 8 bases fitting TRBD1. The CDR3 length is 15 residues. V trimming: 6 bases; J trimming: 1 base; junction bases outside the gene matches: 5. Germline V lookup: CDR1 MGHRA, CDR2 YSYEKL. CDR3 residues: CASSQRTGSYNEQFF. The CDR3 bases are TGCGCCAGCAGTCAACGGACAGGGTCCTACAATGAGCAGTTCTTC.

The V gene is TRBV5-6, the J gene TRBJ2-5; a possible D gene is TRBD1 (5 bases). The CDR3 is 12 residues long. In germline, CDR1 is SGHDT, CDR2 YYEEEE. The V and J ends lost 3 bases and 6 bases respectively, with 9 bases between them. This CDR3 reads CASSWTSQTQYF. CDR3 nucleotides: TGTGCCAGCAGCTGGACAAGTCAGACCCAGTACTTC.

This clone showed up just once. The CDR3 sequence is CASSLVGGAGNQPQHF. The CDR3 DNA reads as TGTGCCAGCAGCTTAGTGGGGGGGGCAGGCAATCAGCCCCAGCATTTT. V usage is TRBV7-2 and J usage is TRBJ1-5; the D gene is possibly TRBD1 (6 bases). The CDR3 is 16 residues long. The germline V gene has CDR1 SGHTA and CDR2 FQGNSA. V lost 1 base to trimming and J lost 2 bases, with 12 bases between them.

The V gene is TRBV5-5, the J gene TRBJ2-3, with 8 bases aligning to TRBD2. The CDR3 is 15 residues long. CDR1 and CDR2 (germline): SGHKS, YYEKEE (reference sequence). With 4 bases clipped from V and 4 bases from J, the junction kept 8 bases outside the gene matches. CDR3 in DNA: TGTGCCAGCAGCCATCTAGCGGGCGCGGCAGATACGCAGTATTTT. Residues: CASSHLAGAADTQYF. The variable domain in full, completed from reference TRBV5-5 and TRBJ2-3, reads DAGVTQSPTHLIKTRGQQVTLRCSPISGHKSVSWYQQVLGQGPQFIFQYYEKEERGRGNFPDRFSARQFPNYSSELNVNALLLGDSALYLCASSHLAGAADTQYFGPGTRLTVL.

The CDR3 DNA follows: TGTGCCAGCACCCCTCGCGTACTGTCTGGAAACACCATATATTTT. This codes for CASTPRVLSGNTIYF. V and J are TRBV6-6 and TRBJ1-3; the D is unclear. The V and J ends lost 7 bases and 1 base respectively, with 14 bases between them. This CDR3 has 15 amino acids. The germline CDR1 and CDR2 sequences are MNHNY and SVGAGI (reference sequence).

The V gene is TRBV11-2, the J gene TRBJ2-2; D not resolved. CDR3 length: 16 amino acids. V lost 1 base and J lost 1, with 10 bases in between. Germline V gives CDR1 SGHAT, CDR2 FQNNGV. The DNA for the CDR3 is TGTGCCAGCAGCTTAGTGGCAGCCCTGAACACCGGGGAGCTGTTTTTT. Translation gives CASSLVAALNTGELFF.

This clone was recorded once. DNA for the CDR3: TGTGCCTGGAGCCCACATCGGACTAGCGCCACAGATACGCAGTATTTT. The encoded protein is CAWSPHRTSATDTQYF. V is TRBV30 and J is TRBJ2-3; 9 bases match TRBD2. The CDR3 is 16 residues long. Germline CDR1 and CDR2: GTSNPN and SVGIG (reference sequence). Germline trimming cut 3 bases from V and 2 bases from J; bases unmatched to any gene: 9.

The chain is built from TRBV18 and TRBJ1-2; 10 bases map to TRBD1. Germline V gene data show CDR1 as KGHSH and CDR2 as LQKENI. The CDR3 consists of 14 residues. J lost 8 bases, V lost 3 bases, and 6 bases had no gene match. The CDR3 is CASSPTGTGDGYTF. The CDR3 nucleotides read TGTGCCAGCTCACCTACCGGGACAGGGGACGGCTACACCTTC.

V and J are TRBV11-3 and TRBJ2-1; 11 bases agree with TRBD2. CDR3 length: 20 amino acids. CDR1 is SGHNT and CDR2 is YENEEA in the germline V gene. V was clipped by 0 bases and J by 4 bases; unmatched bases: 14. Here the CDR3 DNA reads TGTGCCAGCAGCTTAGATATTGTCATGGCTAGCGGGAGGTCGTACAATGAGCAGTTCTTC. This translates into CASSLDIVMASGRSYNEQFF.

This chain uses TRBV5-1 with TRBJ2-7, with TRBD2 matching over 8 bases. This CDR3 is built from 15 residues. Per germline, CDR1 SGHRS and CDR2 YFSETQ. After removal of 0 bases from V and 3 bases from J, the junction contained 5 bases not matched to a gene. CDR3 nucleotide sequence: TGCGCCAGCAGCTTGGCCAGCGGGAGAGGCTACGAGCAGTACTTC. It specifies CASSLASGRGYEQYF.

The V call is TRBV13, the J call TRBJ2-1, with D possibly TRBD2 on 5 matching bases. CDR1 is PRHDT, CDR2 FYEKMQ, per germline (reference sequence). The CDR3 runs to 15 residues. Between the trimmed V and J ends, which lost 0 bases and 5 bases, there was a span of 11 bases. CDR3: CASSLGLGLNNEQFF. CDR3 coding DNA: TGTGCCAGCAGCTTAGGACTAGGCCTAAACAATGAGCAGTTCTTC.

The chain carries TRBV7-8 and TRBJ2-1; D ambiguous. This CDR3 contains 14 residues. CDR1 SGHVS and CDR2 FQNEAQ come from the germline V gene. V was shortened by 1 base and J by 2 bases, with 6 bases between the two germline ends. CDR3 amino acids: CASSLVSTYNEQFF. The CDR3 region has the DNA TGTGCCAGCAGCTTAGTTTCCACCTACAATGAGCAGTTCTTC. Full variable domain (rest looked up from reference TRBV7-8 and TRBJ2-1): GAGVSQSPRYKVAKRGQDVALRCDPISGHVSLFWYQQALGQGPEFLTYFQNEAQLDKSGLPSDRFFAERPEGSVSTLKIQRTQQEDSAVYLCASSLVSTYNEQFFGPGTRLTVL.

CDR3: CASSILQGPLTLYSNQPQHF. For the CDR3, the DNA is TGTGCCAGCAGCATCTTACAGGGCCCCCTCACTCTTTATAGCAATCAGCCCCAGCATTTT. The chain employs TRBV21-1 and TRBJ1-5; the DNA was not compared with TRBD1, the D call given in the table. TRBV21-1 is recorded as a pseudogene. This CDR3 has 20 residues.

Details on this clone: A junction end diverges from the germline sequence, so it may reflect a read error. The chain joins TRBV7-2 to TRBJ1-1; 7 positions agree with TRBD1. The CDR3 contains 11 residues. In germline, CDR1 is SGHTA, CDR2 FQGNSA. CDR3 coding DNA: TGTGCCAGCAGCTTCGACAGGGTCCCCTGCTTT. Amino acids: CASSFDRVPCF.

V usage is TRBV27 and J usage is TRBJ2-6; D might be TRBD1 (6 bases). This CDR3 has 14 residues. The ends were cut back, 5 bases at V and 2 bases at J, with 7 bases in the middle. Germline CDR1 and CDR2: MNHEY and SMNVEV (reference sequence). Here the CDR3 DNA reads TGTGCCAGCAGTACAGGGACTGGGGCCAACGTCCTGACTTTC. Its translation is CASSTGTGANVLTF.

This rearrangement joins TRBV7-3 to TRBJ2-2; perhaps D is TRBD1 or TRBD2 (5 bases each). The CDR3 contains 14 residues. Germline assignment: CDR1 SGHTA and CDR2 FQGTGA. V lost 2 bases and J 2 bases, leaving 6 bases between the germline ends. The CDR3 DNA reads as TGTGCCAGCAGCTTAGGGACCAACACCGGGGAGCTGTTTTTT. Protein: CASSLGTNTGELFF.

This clone was seen a single time. The J gene is TRBJ1-4, the V gene TRBV5-1, with D hard to call. The germline CDR1 and CDR2 sequences are SGHRS and YFSETQ. This CDR3 spans 14 amino acids. The ends were cut back, 4 bases at V and 0 bases at J, with 7 bases in the middle. CDR3 sequence (DNA): TGCGCCAGCAGCCGGGCAGCAACTAATGAAAAACTGTTTTTT. Its translation: CASSRAATNEKLFF.

The chain carries TRBV5-6 and TRBJ2-5, with 11 bases fitting TRBD1. The CDR3 contains 15 residues. Germline CDR1 is SGHDT and CDR2 is YYEEEE. V was pared by 4 bases and J by 7 bases, with 9 bases of the junction left unmatched. The CDR3 protein is CASSAGTGGGRTQYF. For the CDR3, the DNA is TGTGCCAGCAGCGCCGGGACAGGGGGGGGTAGGACCCAGTACTTC.